This T cell receptor beta chain was documented in a study of blood T cell repertoires in COVID-19. Study context: PBMCs, B-cell-depleted T cells, or T cells provided the cDNA or gDNA that made up the material.

Sequencing was performed with immunoSEQ multiplex PCR; in TCRdb, only in-frame clones are kept and a portion is missing. The repertoire holds approximately 130,000 clones, with 80% to 90% as singletons. This CDR3 is 13 amino acids long. The V gene's germline CDR1 is LGHDT and CDR2 YNNKEL (reference sequence). The V end lost 4 bases, the J end lost 7 bases, and 14 bases lay between the germline ends. The sequenced sample consisted of peripheral blood. The receptor was derived from a human donor in a cohort sampled during active COVID-19. The chain has TRBV3-1 (or the pseudogene TRBV3-2) and TRBJ2-7; tentative D call: TRBD1 (5 bases). The CDR3 region is CASSLWGRWEQYF. In DNA form, the CDR3 reads TGTGCCAGCAGCCTTTGGGGCCGGTGGGAGCAGTACTTC.